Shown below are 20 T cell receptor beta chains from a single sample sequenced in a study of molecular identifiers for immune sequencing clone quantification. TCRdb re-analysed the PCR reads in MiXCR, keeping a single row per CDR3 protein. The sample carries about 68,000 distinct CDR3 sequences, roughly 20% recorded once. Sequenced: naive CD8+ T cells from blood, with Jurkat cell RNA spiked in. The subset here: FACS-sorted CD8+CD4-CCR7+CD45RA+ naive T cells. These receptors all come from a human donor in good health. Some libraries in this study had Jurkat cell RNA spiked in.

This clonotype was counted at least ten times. Here the CDR3 DNA reads TGTGCCAGCAGCCAAATTTCGACTAGCGGTACAGATACGCAGTATTTT. Its translation is CASSQISTSGTDTQYF. The rearrangement joins TRBV14 to TRBJ2-3; 9 nucleotides align to TRBD2. This CDR3 is 16 amino acids long. The germline CDR1 and CDR2 sequences are SGHDN and FVKESK. V shed 2 bases and J 3 bases; nucleotides not matched to a gene: 6. Full variable domain (outside the CDR3, taken from reference TRBV14 and TRBJ2-3): EAGVTQFPSHSVIEKGQTVTLRCDPISGHDNLYWYRRVMGKEIKFLLHFVKESKQDESGMPNNRFLAERTGGTYSTLKVQPAELEDSGVYFCASSQISTSGTDTQYFGPGTRLTVL.

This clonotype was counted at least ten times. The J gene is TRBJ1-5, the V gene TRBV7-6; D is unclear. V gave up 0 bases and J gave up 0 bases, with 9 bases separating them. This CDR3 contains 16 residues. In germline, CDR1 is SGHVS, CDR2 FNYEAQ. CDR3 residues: CASSLAPADSNQPQHF. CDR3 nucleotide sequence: TGTGCCAGCAGCTTAGCTCCGGCGGATAGCAATCAGCCCCAGCATTTT.

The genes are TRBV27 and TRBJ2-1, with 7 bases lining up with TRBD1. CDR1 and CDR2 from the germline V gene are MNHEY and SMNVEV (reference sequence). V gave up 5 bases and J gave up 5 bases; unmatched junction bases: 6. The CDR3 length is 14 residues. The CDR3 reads CASSPWDSDNEQFF. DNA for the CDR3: TGTGCCAGCAGTCCCTGGGACAGCGACAATGAGCAGTTCTTC.

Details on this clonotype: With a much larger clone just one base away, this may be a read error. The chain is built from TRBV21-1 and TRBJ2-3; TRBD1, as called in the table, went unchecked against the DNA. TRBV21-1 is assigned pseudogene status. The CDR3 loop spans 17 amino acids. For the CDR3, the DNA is TGTGCCAGCAGCAAAGCATTGAGGCAGGGATACACAGGTACGCAGTATTTT. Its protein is CASSKALRQGYTGTQYF.

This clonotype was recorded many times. The DNA for the CDR3 is TGTGCCAGCAGTCCTATGGGACTAGCGGGATACAATGAGCAGTTCTTC. It translates to CASSPMGLAGYNEQFF. The chain links TRBV6-5 to TRBJ2-1; TRBD2 matches at 13 bases. Germline V gene data show CDR1 as MNHEY and CDR2 as SVGAGI. The CDR3 spans 16 residues. The V segment lost 5 bases and the J segment 4 bases; nucleotides outside the gene matches: 5.

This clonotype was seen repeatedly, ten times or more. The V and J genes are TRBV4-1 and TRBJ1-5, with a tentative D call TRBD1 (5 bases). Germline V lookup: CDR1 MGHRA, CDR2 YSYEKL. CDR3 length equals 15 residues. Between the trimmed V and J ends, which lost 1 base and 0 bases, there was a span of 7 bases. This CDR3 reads CASSQGTLSNQPQHF. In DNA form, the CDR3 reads TGCGCCAGCAGCCAAGGGACACTTAGCAATCAGCCCCAGCATTTT.

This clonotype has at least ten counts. The CDR3 DNA reads TGCGCCAGCAGCCAAGATGAGGGCTCCTACGAGCAGTACTTC. Protein: CASSQDEGSYEQYF. V gene TRBV4-1 combines with J gene TRBJ2-7, with a tentative D call TRBD2 (5 bases). Germline V gene lookup returns CDR1 MGHRA and CDR2 YSYEKL. Trimming cost V 0 bases and J 0 bases, with 6 bases left between them. The CDR3 runs 14 residues.

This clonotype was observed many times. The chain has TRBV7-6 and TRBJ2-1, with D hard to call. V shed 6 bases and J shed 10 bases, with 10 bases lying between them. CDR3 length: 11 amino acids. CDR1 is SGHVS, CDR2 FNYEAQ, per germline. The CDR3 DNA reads TGTGCCAGCAGTCAGACCGGGGAGCAGTTCTTC. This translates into CASSQTGEQFF.

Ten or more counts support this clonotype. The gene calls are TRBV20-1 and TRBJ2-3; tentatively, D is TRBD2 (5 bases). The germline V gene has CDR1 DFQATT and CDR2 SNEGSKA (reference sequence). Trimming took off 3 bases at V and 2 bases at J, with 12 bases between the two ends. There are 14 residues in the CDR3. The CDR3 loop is CSASEGYYTDTQYF. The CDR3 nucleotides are TGCAGTGCTAGTGAGGGATATTACACAGATACGCAGTATTTT.

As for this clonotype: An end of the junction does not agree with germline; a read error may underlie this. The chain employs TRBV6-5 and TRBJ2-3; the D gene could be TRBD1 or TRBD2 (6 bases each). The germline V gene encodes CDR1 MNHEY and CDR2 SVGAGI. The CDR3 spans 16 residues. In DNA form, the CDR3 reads TGTGCCAGCAGTCCAATAGCGGAGGGGGGTGCAGATACGCCGTATTTT. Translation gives CASSPIAEGGADTPYF.

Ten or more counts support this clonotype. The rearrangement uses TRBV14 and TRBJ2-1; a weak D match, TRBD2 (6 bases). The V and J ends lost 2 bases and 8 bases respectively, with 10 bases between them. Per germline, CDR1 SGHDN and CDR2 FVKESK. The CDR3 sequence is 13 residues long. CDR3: CASSQWGGDEQFF. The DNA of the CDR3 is TGTGCCAGCAGCCAATGGGGAGGTGATGAGCAGTTCTTC.

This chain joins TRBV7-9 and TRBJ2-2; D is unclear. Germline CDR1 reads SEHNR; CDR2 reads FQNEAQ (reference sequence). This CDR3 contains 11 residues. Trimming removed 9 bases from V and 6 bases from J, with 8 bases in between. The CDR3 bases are TGTGCCAGTCCCATATCCGGGGAGCTGTTTTTT. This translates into CASPISGELFF. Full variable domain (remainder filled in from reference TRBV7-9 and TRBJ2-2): DTGVSQNPRHKITKRGQNVTFRCDPISEHNRLYWYRQTLGQGPEFLTYFQNEAQLEKSRLLSDRFSAERPKGSFSTLEIQRTEQGDSAMYLCASPISGELFFGEGSRLTVL.

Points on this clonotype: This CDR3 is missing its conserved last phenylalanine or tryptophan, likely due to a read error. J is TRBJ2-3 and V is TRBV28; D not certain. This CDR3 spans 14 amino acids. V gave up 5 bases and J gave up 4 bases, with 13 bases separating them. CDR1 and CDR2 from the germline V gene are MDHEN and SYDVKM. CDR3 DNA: TGTGCCAGCAGTCTTGTACAGCGACCAGATACGCAGTATATT. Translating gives CASSLVQRPDTQYI.

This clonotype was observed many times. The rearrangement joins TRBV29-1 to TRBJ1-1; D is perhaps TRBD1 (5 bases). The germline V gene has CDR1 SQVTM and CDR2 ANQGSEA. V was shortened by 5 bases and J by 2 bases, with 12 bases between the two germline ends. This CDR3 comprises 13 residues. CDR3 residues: CSVYGGLNTEAFF. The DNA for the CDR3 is TGCAGCGTTTATGGGGGTCTTAACACTGAAGCTTTCTTT.

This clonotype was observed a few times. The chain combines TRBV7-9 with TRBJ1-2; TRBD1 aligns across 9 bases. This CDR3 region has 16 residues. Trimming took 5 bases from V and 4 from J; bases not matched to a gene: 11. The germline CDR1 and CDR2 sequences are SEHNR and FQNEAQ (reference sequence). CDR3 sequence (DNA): TGTGCCAGCAGCCAGCTCGGGACAGGGCTAGGCTATGGCTACACCTTC. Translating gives CASSQLGTGLGYGYTF.

CDR3 sequence reads: CASSSLHEGSAYEQYF. The CDR3 DNA sequence: TGTGCCAGCAGTTCCTTGCATGAGGGCTCCGCCTACGAGCAGTACTTC. The rearrangement links TRBV6-6 to TRBJ2-7, with D possibly being TRBD2 (5 bases). The CDR3 is 16 amino acids. Trimming took 4 bases from V and 2 from J, leaving 18 bases between them. The germline V gene has CDR1 MNHNY and CDR2 SVGAGI (reference sequence).

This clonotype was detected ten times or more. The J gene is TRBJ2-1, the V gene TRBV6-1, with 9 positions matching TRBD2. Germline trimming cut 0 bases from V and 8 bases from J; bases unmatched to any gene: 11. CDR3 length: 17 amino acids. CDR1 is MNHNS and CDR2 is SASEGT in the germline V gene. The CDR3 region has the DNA TGTGCCAGCAGTGAAGCAAGGCTAGCGGGACCTTGGTATGAGCAGTTCTTC. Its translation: CASSEARLAGPWYEQFF.

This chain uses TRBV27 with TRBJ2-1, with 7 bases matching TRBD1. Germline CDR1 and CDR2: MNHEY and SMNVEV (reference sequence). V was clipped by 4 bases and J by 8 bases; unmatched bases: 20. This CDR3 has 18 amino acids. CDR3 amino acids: CASSYLSPQGSGAYEQFF. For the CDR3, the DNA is TGTGCCAGCAGTTATCTGTCCCCACAGGGGTCAGGGGCCTATGAGCAGTTCTTC.

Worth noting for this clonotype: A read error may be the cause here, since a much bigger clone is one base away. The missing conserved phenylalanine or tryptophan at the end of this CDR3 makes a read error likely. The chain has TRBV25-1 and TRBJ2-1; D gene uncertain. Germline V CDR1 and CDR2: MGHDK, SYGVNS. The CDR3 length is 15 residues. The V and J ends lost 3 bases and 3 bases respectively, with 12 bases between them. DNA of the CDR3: TGTGCCAGCAGTGACAGGACGGGCGGCTACAATGAGCAGTTCTCC. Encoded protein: CASSDRTGGYNEQFS.

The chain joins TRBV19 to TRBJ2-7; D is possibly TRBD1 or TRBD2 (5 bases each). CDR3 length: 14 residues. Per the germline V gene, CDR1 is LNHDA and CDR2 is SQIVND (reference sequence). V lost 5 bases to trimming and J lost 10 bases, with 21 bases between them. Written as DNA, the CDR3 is TGTGCCAGTAGTCCCCGGGACGGCCAAATCGAACAGTACTTC. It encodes CASSPRDGQIEQYF.